This TCR beta chain was obtained from a study of blood T cell repertoires in COVID-19 (dated by TCRdb to the early 2020s). Describing the broader study: The collaborator samples originated in the United States, Italy and Spain and spanned the acute and convalescent phases of COVID-19. The prospective study material was composed of cDNA or gDNA derived from T cells, B-cell-depleted T cells, or PBMCs. The dataset comprised deeply sampled blood TCRbeta repertoires from subjects exposed to, actively infected with, or recovered from COVID-19. The repertoires were released in a freely available public database intended as a resource for research on the immune response to SARS-CoV-2. The samples were drawn from two sources: the first 160 participants of the ongoing ImmuneRACE study, and 1,254 subjects contributed by 6 global collaborators. Nearly every sample came with metadata listing a de-identified subject ID, COVID-19 status, age in years and sex. Where available, HLA class I and class II types were obtained from metadata supplied by the sample provider rather than from assay-based typing.

Details on this clone: Its cognate antigen has yet to be identified. Base qualities are not provided; no much larger clone lies one nucleotide away.

From a lookup of the germline V gene, CDR1 and CDR2 are MDHEN and SYDVKM. The CDR3 runs 16 residues from the cysteine to the phenylalanine. Kept here is only the CDR3 DNA, which spans 48 bases and is read in frame from base 1. The germline V end is reduced by 5 bases and the J end by 8 bases; junction bases left unmatched: 13. Whole blood was collected in K2EDTA tubes by collaborating institutions according to the institutions' own protocols. Collaborator samples were shipped for TCRbeta analysis as frozen whole blood, isolated PBMCs, or DNA extracted from either sample type. TCRbeta CDR3 regions were amplified from genomic DNA using the immunoSEQ Assay, a bias-controlled multiplex PCR. The authors' analysis ran thus. The number of nucleated cells in each sample was estimated by amplification of reference gene primers within the assay. To quantify the absolute abundance of each unique TCRbeta CDR3 rearrangement, sequence reads were collapsed and filtered. Productive Simpson clonality was computed per sample as the square root of Simpson's diversity index over productive rearrangements. What TCRdb holds here is the immuneACCESS table cut down to in-frame rearrangements. Part of the clones is not present; checked against another copy, under half of the missing clones reflect an unresolved V gene, and the others are unexplained. Clone size and the V and J calls come from that table; the DNA yielded D and trimming. This sample holds 470,000 or so clones; 80% to 90% were observed only once. The top ten constitute 3% to 4% of the sample.

Broad study findings and their caveats: How much clinical and demographic metadata was included differed by source and by participant, and the metadata was provided uncurated.

The TCR sequence derives from a human donor in a cohort sampled during active COVID-19. This chain joins TRBV28 to TRBJ2-1, with 9 bases aligning to TRBD1. The sequenced sample consisted of peripheral blood. The CDR3 region: CASSDPTGTGSHEQFF. At the DNA level, the sequence is TGTGCCAGCAGTGACCCAACCGGGACAGGGTCCCATGAGCAGTTCTTC. Reference TRBV28 and TRBJ2-1 proteins supply the regions before and after the CDR3; the full variable domain is: DVKVTQSSRYLVKRTGEKVFLECVQDMDHENMFWYRQDPGLGLRLIYFSYDVKMKEKGDIPEGYSVSREKKERFSLILESASTNQTSMYLCASSDPTGTGSHEQFFGPGTRLTVL.